The rows below give T cell receptor beta chains drawn from one sample of a study of blood T cell repertoires in COVID-19. Here immunoSEQ multiplex PCR was the method, and the copy in TCRdb shows in-frame clones only, minus some. The table has fewer than 120,000 clones, less than 85% seen once. The specimen sequenced was peripheral blood. The source of these receptors is an elderly woman with acute or convalescent COVID-19. The CDR3 runs from the conserved cysteine through the conserved F or W. Fields, in order: J gene, clone size, D gene, V gene, CDR3 DNA, CDR3 protein. D genes are given only for firm matches. Only some rows state a clone size, as once, few, many or a class for expanded clones.

TRBJ2-6 | - | - | TRBV28 | TGTGCCAGCGTTAGTCTTGGGACTCCAAGCTCTGGGGCCAACGTCCTGACTTTC | CASVSLGTPSSGANVLTF
TRBJ2-3 | - | TRBD1 | TRBV7-7 | TGTGCCAGCAGCCCTAGAGCAGGGGGCGTGTCAGATACGCAGTATTTT | CASSPRAGGVSDTQYF
TRBJ2-5 | few | TRBD1 | TRBV11-2 | TGTGCCAGCAGCTTGGACAGGGTAGAGACCCAGTACTTC | CASSLDRVETQYF
TRBJ2-1 | - | - | TRBV7-9 | TGTGCCAGCAGCTCATCGCGGACAGTGAAGGGTTACAATGAGCAGTTCTTC | CASSSSRTVKGYNEQFF
TRBJ2-6 | - | TRBD1 | TRBV10-3 | TGTGCCATCAAGTCAGGGGGCAAAACTGGGGCCAACGTCCTGACTTTC | CAIKSGGKTGANVLTF
TRBJ2-3 | - | - | TRBV11-1 | TGTGCCAGCAGCTTAAATCTTTTGCAGGCAGATACGCAGTATTTT | CASSLNLLQADTQYF
TRBJ1-4 | - | - | TRBV5-1 | TGCGCCAGCAGCCCAGGGGCGGGGGAGGGCGAAAAACTGTTTTTT | CASSPGAGEGEKLFF
TRBJ1-1 | - | TRBD1 | TRBV24-1 | TGTGCCACCAGGGACAGGGGGGACACTGAAGCTTTCTTT | CATRDRGDTEAFF
TRBJ2-3 | - | - | TRBV24-1 | TGTGCCACCAGTGAGGGGGCCACAGATACGCAGTATTTT | CATSEGATDTQYF
TRBJ2-5 | few | TRBD1 | TRBV10-2 | TGCGCCAGCAGACCCCAAAGCTCCAGGGGGCCTAGGAAGACCCAGTACTTC | CASRPQSSRGPRKTQYF
TRBJ1-2 | - | - | TRBV25-1 | TGTGCCAGCAGTGAATACGGTTCACCAGGGGTCAACACCTTC | CASSEYGSPGVNTF
TRBJ1-1 | - | - | TRBV5-4 | TGTGCCAGCAGCTTGGGTACCAGGCCAATCACTGAAGCTTTCTTT | CASSLGTRPITEAFF
TRBJ1-1 | - | TRBD1 | TRBV29-1 | TGCAGCGTAATCGGACAGGGGGCACGGGTTACTGAAGCTTTCTTT | CSVIGQGARVTEAFF
TRBJ2-7 | few | - | TRBV21-1 | TGTGCCAGCAGCAAAGCGCTGGAGAGGGTTCTTCGGTACGAGCAGTACTTC | CASSKALERVLRYEQYF
TRBJ2-1 | - | TRBD2 | TRBV3-1/TRBV3-2 | TGTGCCAGCAGCCCCCAGGGAGCGGGGGGGCCTAATGAGCAGTTCTTC | CASSPQGAGGPNEQFF
TRBJ1-2 | - | TRBD1 | TRBV6-5 | TGTGCCAGCAGTTACACGGACATCAGGGGGTATGGCTACACCTTC | CASSYTDIRGYGYTF
TRBJ1-6 | - | - | TRBV19 | TGTGCCAGTAGGGAACAGGGTCGGGATTCACCCCTCCACTTT | CASREQGRDSPLHF
TRBJ1-1 | - | - | TRBV7-2 | TGTGCCAGCAGCTTAATGTTATCGGGGACTGAAGCTTTCTTT | CASSLMLSGTEAFF
TRBJ1-6 | few | TRBD1 | TRBV27 | TGTGCCAGCAGTTATACCCCCCCGACAGGGGCTGGGGATTCACCCCTCCACTTT | CASSYTPPTGAGDSPLHF
TRBJ1-1 | - | - | TRBV6-5 | TGTGCCAGCAGCGCAGGGTTTGGAACTGAAGCTTTCTTT | CASSAGFGTEAFF
TRBJ2-3 | - | TRBD2 | TRBV19 | TGTGCCAGTAGTATAGAAGGTAGCGGGGGGGCAAATACGCAGTATTTT | CASSIEGSGGANTQYF
TRBJ2-1 | - | TRBD2 | TRBV20-1 | TGCAGTGCTAGTCTGGGACTAGCGGGGGGGCGGGCCTACAATGAGCAGTTCTTC | CSASLGLAGGRAYNEQFF
TRBJ1-1 | - | - | TRBV2 | TGTGCCAGCAGCGGACAGATTAAGGACACTGAAGCTTTCTTT | CASSGQIKDTEAFF
TRBJ1-6 | few | TRBD1 | TRBV25-1 | TGTGCCAGCTGGGGCCTCGGGACAGATAATTCACCCCTCCACTTT | CASWGLGTDNSPLHF
TRBJ2-7 | few | - | TRBV10-1 | TGCGCCAGCAGTGACCGGGTACACGAGCAGTACTTC | CASSDRVHEQYF
TRBJ1-2 | - | TRBD1 | TRBV5-1 | TGCGCCAGCAGCTCTCCGGGACAGTATGGCTACACCTTC | CASSSPGQYGYTF
TRBJ2-5 | - | TRBD2 | TRBV30 | TGTGCCTGGGCGATTGGGACTAGCCTGGAGACCCAGTACTTC | CAWAIGTSLETQYF
TRBJ1-5 | - | - | TRBV25-1 | TGTGCCAGCAGTCAAGGGGGTAGCAATCAGCCCCAGCATTTT | CASSQGGSNQPQHF
TRBJ2-7 | - | TRBD1 | TRBV28 | TGTGCCAGCAGCCCGACAGGACAGGGGGTTCGCGAGCAGTACTTC | CASSPTGQGVREQYF
TRBJ1-2 | - | TRBD1 | TRBV19 | TGTGCCAGTAGTCCCCGGACAGGCGCTGGCTACACCTTC | CASSPRTGAGYTF
TRBJ1-3 | - | - | TRBV5-1 | TGCGCCAGCAGCTTGGCCCCCAGCTCTGGAAACACCATATATTTT | CASSLAPSSGNTIYF
TRBJ1-2 | - | TRBD1 | TRBV28 | TGTGCCAGCTCCCGGGGACAGAGCTATGGCTACACCTTC | CASSRGQSYGYTF
TRBJ2-1 | - | - | TRBV29-1 | TGCAGCGTTGTATATGGGGACTGGAACAATGAGCAGTTCTTC | CSVVYGDWNNEQFF
TRBJ2-5 | - | TRBD2 | TRBV15 | TGTGCCACCAGCAGAGGGGGTTCTAGCGGCCAAGAGACCCAGTACTTC | CATSRGGSSGQETQYF
TRBJ1-2 | - | TRBD1 | TRBV5-4 | TGTGCCAGCAGCTCACAGGGGGCGTCGTATGGCTACACCTTC | CASSSQGASYGYTF
TRBJ2-3 | few | - | TRBV19 | TGTGCCAGTAGCATGGACCAGGGGAGCACAGATACGCAGTATTTT | CASSMDQGSTDTQYF
TRBJ1-1 | - | - | TRBV18 | TGTGCCAGCTATGGGAGAATGAACACTGAAGCTTTCTTT | CASYGRMNTEAFF
TRBJ1-2 | - | TRBD1 | TRBV18 | TGTGCCAGCTCACCCTCGACAGGGAACTATGGCTACACCTTC | CASSPSTGNYGYTF
TRBJ2-6 | - | TRBD1 | TRBV4-2 | TGTGCCAGCAGCCAAGGGCCGGGACAGGCCTACTCTGGGGCCAACGTCCTGACTTTC | CASSQGPGQAYSGANVLTF
TRBJ2-2 | - | TRBD1 | TRBV9 | TGTGCCAGCAGCGTAAGGGGGCGCGACACCGGGGAGCTGTTTTTT | CASSVRGRDTGELFF
TRBJ2-1 | - | TRBD1 | TRBV30 | TGTGCCTGGGAAACGGGACAGGCGTCCTACAATGAGCAGTTCTTC | CAWETGQASYNEQFF
TRBJ2-5 | - | - | TRBV7-9 | TGTGCCAGCAGCACGTGGCCAGGGGGGTGGACCCAGTACTTC | CASSTWPGGWTQYF
TRBJ2-3 | once | - | TRBV27 | TGTGCCAGTAGGGGGTCCAGCACTAGCACAGATACGCAGTATTTT | CASRGSSTSTDTQYF
TRBJ1-2 | once | TRBD1 | TRBV7-2 | TGTGCCAGCAGCCTCCTGGACAGGGATAGCTATGGCTACACCTTC | CASSLLDRDSYGYTF
TRBJ1-2 | - | - | TRBV5-1 | TGCGCCAGCAGCTCCAACGGGGGTAACTATGGCTACACCTTC | CASSSNGGNYGYTF
TRBJ2-1 | - | TRBD1 | TRBV29-1 | TGCAGCGTTGATACAGGGGGCTGGGAGCAGTTCTTC | CSVDTGGWEQFF
TRBJ2-1 | - | - | TRBV5-5 | TGTGCCAGCAGCTCCAGCCTAGGGGCCCCCCGTGAGCAGTTCTTC | CASSSSLGAPREQFF
TRBJ1-2 | - | TRBD1 | TRBV2 | TGTGCCAGCAGGGACCCGGGACAGGGCCACTATGGCTACACCTTC | CASRDPGQGHYGYTF